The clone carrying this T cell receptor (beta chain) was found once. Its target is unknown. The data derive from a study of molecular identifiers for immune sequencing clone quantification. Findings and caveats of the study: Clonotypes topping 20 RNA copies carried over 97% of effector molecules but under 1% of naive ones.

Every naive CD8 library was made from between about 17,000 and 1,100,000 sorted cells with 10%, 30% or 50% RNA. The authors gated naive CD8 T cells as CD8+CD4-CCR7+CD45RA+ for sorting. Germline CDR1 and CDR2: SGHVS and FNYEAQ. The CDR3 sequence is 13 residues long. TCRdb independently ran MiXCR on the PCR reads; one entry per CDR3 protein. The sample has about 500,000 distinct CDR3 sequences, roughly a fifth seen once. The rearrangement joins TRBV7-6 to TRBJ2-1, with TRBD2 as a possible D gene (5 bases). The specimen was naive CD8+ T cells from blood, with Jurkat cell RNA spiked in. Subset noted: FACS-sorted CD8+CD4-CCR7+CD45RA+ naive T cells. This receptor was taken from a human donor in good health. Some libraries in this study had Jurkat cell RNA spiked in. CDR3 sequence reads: CAIRDPNYNEQFF. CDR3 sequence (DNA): TGTGCTATCCGGGATCCGAACTACAATGAGCAGTTCTTC.